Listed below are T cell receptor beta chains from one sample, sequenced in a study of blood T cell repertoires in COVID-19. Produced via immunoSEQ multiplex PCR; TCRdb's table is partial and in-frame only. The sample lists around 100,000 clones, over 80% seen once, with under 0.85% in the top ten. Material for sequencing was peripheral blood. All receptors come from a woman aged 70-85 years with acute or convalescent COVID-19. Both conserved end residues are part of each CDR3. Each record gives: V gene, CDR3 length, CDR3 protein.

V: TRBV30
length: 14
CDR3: CAWSTNLHTGELFF

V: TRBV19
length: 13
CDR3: CASSRGYNSPLHF

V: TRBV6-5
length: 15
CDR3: CASSSSGPYNSPLHF

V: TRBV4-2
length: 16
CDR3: CASSQDGLAGQETQYF

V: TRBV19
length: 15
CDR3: CASRERLAGTDTQYF

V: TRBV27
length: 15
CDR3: CASSLIAGGVDEQFF

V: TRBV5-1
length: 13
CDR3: CASSLGQINEQFF

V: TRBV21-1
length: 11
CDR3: CASSNPDEQYF

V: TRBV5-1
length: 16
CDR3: CASSLDRFATNEKLFF

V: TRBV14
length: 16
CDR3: CASSQDMPAEGETQYF

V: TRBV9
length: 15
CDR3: CASSVRDRGPYEQYF

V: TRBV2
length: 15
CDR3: CASVGQGVDTGELFF

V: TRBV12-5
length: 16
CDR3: CASGLPPGRGHGEAFF

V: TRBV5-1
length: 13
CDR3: CASSSGPTGEQFF

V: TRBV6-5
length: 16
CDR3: CASSYSRFGLQGEAFF

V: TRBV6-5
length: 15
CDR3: CASSPVLAGSNEQFF

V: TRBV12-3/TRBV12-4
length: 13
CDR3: CASRKRLTGELFF

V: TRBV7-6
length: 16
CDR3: CASSLWPGSDNEKLFF

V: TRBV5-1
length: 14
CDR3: CASSLSGRDYEQYF

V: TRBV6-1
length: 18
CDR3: CASSEYRTAGTLNTEAFF

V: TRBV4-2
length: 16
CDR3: CASSRRTGGSGNTIYF

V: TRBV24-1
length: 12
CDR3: CATSGDTYGYTF

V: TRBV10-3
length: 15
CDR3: CAISLTGESNEKLFF

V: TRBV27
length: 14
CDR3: CASSLRTGGVGQYF

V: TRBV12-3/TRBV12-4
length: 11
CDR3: CATSRNTEAFF

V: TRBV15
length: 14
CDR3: CATSREAGQHGYTF

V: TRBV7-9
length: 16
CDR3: CASSLVRGQVYNEQFF

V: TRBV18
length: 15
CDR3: CASSPGLAGSYEQYF

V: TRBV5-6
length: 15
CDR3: CASSLKGLKVNGYTF

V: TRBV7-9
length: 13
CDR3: CASSLSGGSEQFF

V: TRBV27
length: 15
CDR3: CASSFPGDRAETQYF

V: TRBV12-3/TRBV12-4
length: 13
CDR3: CASSLLHGGELFF

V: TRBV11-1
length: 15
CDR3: CASRVPGQGNTEAFF

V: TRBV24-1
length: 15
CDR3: CATSDRGDFTDTQYF

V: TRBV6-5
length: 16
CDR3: CASSYPARQGPTEAFF

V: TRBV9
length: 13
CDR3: CASSVNVYGELFF

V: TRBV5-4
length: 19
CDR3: CASSATGGERYSAKNIQYF

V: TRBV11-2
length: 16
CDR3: CASSLATGTGTTEAFF

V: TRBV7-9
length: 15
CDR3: CASTSGGGPNYGYTF

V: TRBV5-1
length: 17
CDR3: CASSYRQGIASNQPQHF

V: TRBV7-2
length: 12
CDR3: CASSSPSREQYF

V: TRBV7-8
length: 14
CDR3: CASSSKRGRETQYF

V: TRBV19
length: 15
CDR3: CASRGGLAPLWELFF

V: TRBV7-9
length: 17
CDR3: CASSLAPGVPSPYEQYF

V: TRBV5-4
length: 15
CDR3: CASSPGTGNPGELFF

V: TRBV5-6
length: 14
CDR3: CASSWTAGKETQYF

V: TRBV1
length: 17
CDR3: CTSSPPNGRVGTDTQYF

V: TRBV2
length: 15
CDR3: CASGRGQDFTDTQYF

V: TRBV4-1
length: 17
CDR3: CASSQDGTFGGTDTQYF

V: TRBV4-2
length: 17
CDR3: CASSPAGWGVSNNEQFF

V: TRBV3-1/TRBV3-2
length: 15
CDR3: CASSHWTGSNYGYTF

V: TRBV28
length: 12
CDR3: CASSVPGQPQHF

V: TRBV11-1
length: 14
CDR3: CASSQGGNQETQYF

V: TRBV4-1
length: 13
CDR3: CASSQVLESVEDF

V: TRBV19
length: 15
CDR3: CASSIRQGTDTEAFF

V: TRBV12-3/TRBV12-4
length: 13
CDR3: CASSLDPQVRAFF

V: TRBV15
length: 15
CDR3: CATSRDLAGPLEQYF

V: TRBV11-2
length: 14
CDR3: CASKVTSESYEQYF

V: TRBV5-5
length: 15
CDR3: CASSLSQGADYGYTF

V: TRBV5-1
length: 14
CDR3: CASSSQGPESPLHF